This T cell receptor beta chain is drawn from a study of T cell responses to AZD1222 COVID-19 vaccine. Study results and limitations: Every sample of the repertoires postdated the peak T cell response. Increases in Spike-specific TCR breadth and depth were seen after two AZD1222 doses.

This CDR3 has 14 residues. Per the germline V gene, CDR1 is LNHDA and CDR2 is SQIVND (reference sequence). Trimming stripped 7 bases from V and 0 bases from J, with 9 bases between. Using immunoSEQ multiplex PCR, the repertoire was profiled, and TCRdb retains in-frame clones only, with some absent. The sample has approximately 130,000 clones, over 75% seen once; the top ten hold around 5%. Notes on this clone: Its cognate antigen is unknown.

This receptor was identified in an adult who received the AZD1222 COVID-19 vaccine. The source material was peripheral blood, sampled 28 days after the second AZD1222 dose. The chain recombines TRBV19 with TRBJ1-4; D call uncertain. The CDR3 is CASIDSTTNEKLFF. CDR3 DNA: TGTGCCAGTATCGATAGTACAACTAATGAAAAACTGTTTTTT.